This TCR beta chain was captured by sequencing in a study of blood T cell repertoires in COVID-19. For the study at large: Samples came from the United States, Italy and Spain, spanning acute and convalescent COVID-19. Sample material is recorded as cDNA or gDNA derived from T cells, B-cell-depleted T cells, or PBMCs.

Source study methods: Scientists estimated how many nucleated cells there were by amplifying reference gene primers. The repertoire was sequenced with immunoSEQ multiplex PCR; TCRdb's copy has only in-frame clones and lacks some. V and J calls and clone size are as listed in that table; D and trimming were resolved from the DNA. This table holds about 71,000 clones, more than 65% found once. With 4 bases clipped from V and 4 bases from J, the junction kept 8 bases outside the gene matches. This CDR3 comprises 15 residues. Germline assignment: CDR1 LGHNA and CDR2 YSLEER. The source of this sequence is a woman aged 80 or over with active or convalescent COVID-19. Sequencing used peripheral blood. The chain combines TRBV4-3 with TRBJ1-1; 8 bases match TRBD1. CDR3 region: CASSPQHTGGTEAFF. CDR3 bases: TGCGCCAGCAGCCCCCAACATACAGGGGGCACTGAAGCTTTCTTT.